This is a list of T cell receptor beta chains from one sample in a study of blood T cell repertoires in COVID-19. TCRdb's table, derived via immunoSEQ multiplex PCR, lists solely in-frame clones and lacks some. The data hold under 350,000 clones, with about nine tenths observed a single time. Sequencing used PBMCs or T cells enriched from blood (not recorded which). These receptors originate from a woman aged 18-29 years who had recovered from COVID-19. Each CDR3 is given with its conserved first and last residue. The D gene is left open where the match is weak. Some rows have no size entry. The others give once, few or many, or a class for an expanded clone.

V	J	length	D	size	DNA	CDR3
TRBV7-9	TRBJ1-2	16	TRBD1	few	TGTGCCAGCAGCTTAGGAACCGGACAGGGGGGGGCTGGCTACACCTTC	CASSLGTGQGGAGYTF
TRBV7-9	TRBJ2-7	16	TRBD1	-	TGTGCCAGCAGTCAGACTGACAGGGGGGCAGGGTACGAGCAGTACTTC	CASSQTDRGAGYEQYF
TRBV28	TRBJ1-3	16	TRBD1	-	TGTGCCAGCAGTCGAAGGACAGGGGCGAGGGGAAACACCATATATTTT	CASSRRTGARGNTIYF
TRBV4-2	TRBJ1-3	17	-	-	TGTGCCAGCAGCCAAGACCCCCAGGGAGGTACTGGAAACACCATATATTTT	CASSQDPQGGTGNTIYF
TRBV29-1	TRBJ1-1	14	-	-	TGCAGCGTTTATAGTCCGCTATCCGGGACTGAAGCTTTCTTT	CSVYSPLSGTEAFF
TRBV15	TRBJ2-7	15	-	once	TGTGCCACCAGCAGAGATCTGCTAGGCCCCTACGAGCAGTACTTC	CATSRDLLGPYEQYF
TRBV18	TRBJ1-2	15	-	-	TGTGCCAGCTCACCAACCACAGAAGCTAACTATGGCTACACCTTC	CASSPTTEANYGYTF
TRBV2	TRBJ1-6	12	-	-	TGTGCCAGCAGCCGAGGTGATTCACCCCTCCACTTT	CASSRGDSPLHF
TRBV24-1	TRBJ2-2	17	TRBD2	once	TGTGCCACCAGTGATGAGGCGGGAGGCCTGTCCGGCGGGGAGCTGTTTTTT	CATSDEAGGLSGGELFF
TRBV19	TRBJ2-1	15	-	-	TGTGCCAGTAGTGCGGGACTTGCCAGCACGTGGGAGCAGTTCTTC	CASSAGLASTWEQFF
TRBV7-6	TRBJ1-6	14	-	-	TGTGCCAGCAGCTTAGCTATGAGGGAATCACCCCTCCACTTT	CASSLAMRESPLHF
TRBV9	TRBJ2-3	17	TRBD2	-	TGTGCCAGCAGCCCCCGACTAGCGAACGATCTGGCAGATACGCAGTATTTT	CASSPRLANDLADTQYF
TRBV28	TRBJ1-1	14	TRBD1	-	TGTGCCAGCAGAACGACAGGGGTGGGGACTGAAGCTTTCTTT	CASRTTGVGTEAFF
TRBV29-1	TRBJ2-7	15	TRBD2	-	TGCAGCGTTGATCGGGGGGAGGGACTCTCCTACGAGCAGTACTTC	CSVDRGEGLSYEQYF
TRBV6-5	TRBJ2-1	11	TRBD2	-	TGTGCCAGCAGTTCACCGGGGGGGCAGTTCTTC	CASSSPGGQFF
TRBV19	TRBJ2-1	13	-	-	TGTGCCAGTTCTACTAGCTCTCCCGATGAGCAGTTCTTC	CASSTSSPDEQFF
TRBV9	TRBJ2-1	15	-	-	TGTGCCAGCAGCCGACGACAGAACTCCTACAATGAGCAGTTCTTC	CASSRRQNSYNEQFF
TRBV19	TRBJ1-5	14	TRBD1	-	TGTGCCAGTAAAGCAAACAGGGGACATCAGCCCCAGCATTTT	CASKANRGHQPQHF
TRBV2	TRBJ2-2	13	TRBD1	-	TGTGCCAGCGGACAGGCGAACACCGGGGAGCTGTTTTTT	CASGQANTGELFF
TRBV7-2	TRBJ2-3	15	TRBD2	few	TGTGCCAGCAGCCTCATAGCGGGGAGGGCAGATACGCAGTATTTT	CASSLIAGRADTQYF
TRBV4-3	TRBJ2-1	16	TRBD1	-	TGCGCCAGCAGCCAAGATAGACAGGGGGCGCACAATGAGCAGTTCTTC	CASSQDRQGAHNEQFF
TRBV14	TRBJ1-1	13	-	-	TGTGCCAGCAGCCTCGAGGAGAACACTGAAGCTTTCTTT	CASSLEENTEAFF
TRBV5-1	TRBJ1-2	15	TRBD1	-	TGCGCCAGCACCTCAACTACAGGGGGCCACTATGGCTACACCTTC	CASTSTTGGHYGYTF
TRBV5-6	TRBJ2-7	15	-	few	TGTGCCAGCAGCTTCTTGGACGCGCGGGCTAACGAGCAGTACTTC	CASSFLDARANEQYF
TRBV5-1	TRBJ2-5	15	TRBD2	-	TGCGCCAGCAGTTGGACTAGCGGGAGTCGGGAGACCCAGTACTTC	CASSWTSGSRETQYF
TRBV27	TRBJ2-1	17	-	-	TGTGCCAGCAGTTTTATCGGGTCGGTTAGCTCCTACAATGAGCAGTTCTTC	CASSFIGSVSSYNEQFF
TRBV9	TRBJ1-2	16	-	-	TGTGCCAGCAGCCAAAGCGGTGGAGGGCCGCGCTATGGCTACACCTTC	CASSQSGGGPRYGYTF